This T cell receptor beta chain comes out of a study of OX40 agonist ivuxolimab in advanced cancers. Background on the whole study: The costimulatory receptor OX40 (CD134) was targeted by ivuxolimab, a fully human IgG2 agonistic monoclonal antibody. Intravenous ivuxolimab was administered to patients every 2 weeks at six dose levels: 0.01, 0.1, 0.3, 1.5, 3 and 10 mg/kg. Of the roughly 52 dose-escalation patients, hepatocellular carcinoma was present in 19, melanoma in roughly 15, renal cell carcinoma in 9 and head and neck cancer in 9. The dose-escalation cohort was roughly 83% male with a mean age of about 58 years, ranging from about 20 to 85. Prior anti-PD-1, anti-PD-L1 or anti-CTLA-4 therapy was permitted, and checkpoint inhibitors had been received by about 37% of dose-escalation patients. Three dose-escalation patients achieved partial responses, one with hepatocellular carcinoma and two with cutaneous melanoma. Peripheral TCRbeta sequencing was intended to test whether TCR sequence diversity was altered and clonal T-cell expansion was caused by ivuxolimab. The monotherapy dose-escalation portion (N ≈ 55 patients) of the phase I ivuxolimab trial is reported in the paper.

In the case of this clone: No antigen is known for it. The input lacks base qualities; no much larger clone sits a single base away.

V lost 2 bases and J lost 5 bases; the stretch between them is 12 bases long. CDR1 and CDR2, looked up from the germline V gene, are SGHTA and FQGTGA. Including the terminal cysteine and phenylalanine, the CDR3 comprises 15 residues. The entry retains the CDR3 DNA only, 45 bases that are in frame from base 1. Genomic DNA was extracted from sorted cells for sequencing of the TCRbeta CDR3 region. TCRbeta CDR3 regions were sequenced using the immunoSEQ Assay. TCRdb mirrors the immuneACCESS table, restricted to in-frame sequences. Some clones are absent from its copies; in checked studies, under half trace to an unresolved V gene, and the reason for the others is unknown. This sample comprises around 58,000 clones, roughly 91% of them detected only once. The ten largest clones capture over 1.1% of the sample. Study-wide conclusions, independent of this receptor: At doses from 0.1 to 3.0 mg/kg, clonal expansion was seen in both CD4+ and CD8+ blood T cells between baseline and week 6. After ivuxolimab, expanded clones were on average more numerous among CD8+ T cells than among CD4+ T cells. Low levels of normalized T-cell clonal expansion were also seen in some patients who did not respond. Which antigens the clonally expanded peripheral T cells were specific for was not determined. In the 0.1-3.0 mg/kg groups, partial responders had among the lowest normalized peripheral clonal expansion, particularly in CD8+ T cells.

The trial excluded patients who had a history of autoimmune disease or who were on systemic immunosuppression. Peripheral blood for TCR sequencing was collected from all dose cohorts at baseline, on cycle 4 day 1, and on cycle 7 day 1. The samples were taken from a phase I, first-in-human, multicenter, open-label dose-escalation trial of ivuxolimab. Adults with locally advanced or metastatic melanoma, renal cell, hepatocellular, or head and neck squamous cell carcinoma were enrolled in the trial. Before TCR sequencing, CD4+ and CD8+ T cells were separately sorted from peripheral blood. This sequence uses TRBV7-3 and TRBJ1-4, with a weak D call of TRBD1 (5 bases match). Here the sequenced sample was CD4+ or CD8+ T cells sorted from blood, taken in a trial of the OX40 agonist ivuxolimab. This sequence was found in an adult with an advanced solid tumor such as melanoma, head and neck, liver or kidney cancer. The DNA reads as follows: TGTGCCAGCAGCTTAGGGGGGACGTCGAATGAAAAACTGTTTTTT. Its translation is CASSLGGTSNEKLFF.